The text below deals with one TCR beta chain. This clone is a singleton in its sample. Its antigen remains unidentified. The input lacks base qualities; no much larger clone sits a single base away. The sample comes from a study of PD-1 blockade in mismatch repair-deficient tumors (dated 2017 in TCRdb). Notes on the research overall: Between late 2013 and September 2016, the trial enrolled 86 consecutive patients with around twelve mismatch repair-deficient cancer types, every one of whom had been previously treated and was progressing. Tumor-associated T cell clones in the peripheral blood of patients responding to PD-1 blockade were tracked using deep sequencing of TCR CDR3 regions. What the work shows at the level of the full study, not this receptor alone: Tumor-resident clones, often undetectable in blood before treatment, expanded rapidly after pembrolizumab and then contracted, generally before radiologic responses.

For each enrolled patient, mismatch repair deficiency was established using either polymerase chain reaction or immunohistochemistry. TCR sequencing was performed for a few patients who responded to pembrolizumab therapy. In the phase II trial, pembrolizumab PD-1 blockade was tested prospectively in advanced mismatch repair-deficient cancers, no matter which tissue of origin the cancers came from. Peripheral blood T cell samples were collected serially, before PD-1 blockade began and at several time points afterward. Blood sampling times were reported as weeks after the first pembrolizumab dose. There are 13 amino acids in the CDR3, from cysteine to phenylalanine inclusive. The DNA shown is the 39-base CDR3, in frame from base 1. The germline V gene (reference sequence) yields LNHNV for CDR1 and YYDKDF for CDR2. At the junction V is shortened by 7 bases and J by 6 bases, with 13 bases in between.

The library came from the immunoSEQ multiplex PCR assay. TCRdb provides this immuneACCESS table in a form limited to in-frame rearrangements. Some clones are lacking; in checked studies, under half of them reflect an unresolved V gene, and why the rest are absent is not known. This sample lists some 120,000 clones; 70% to 90% were detected once. Of the sample, approximately 13% is held by the ten largest clones. This clonotype originated in an adult with mismatch repair-deficient cancer. Recombination connected TRBV15 to TRBJ1-5, with a weak D call of TRBD1 (5 bases match). Sequenced here: peripheral blood, sampled 44 weeks after starting pembrolizumab. The CDR3 amino acid sequence is: CATTRGIRQPQHF. The DNA is TGTGCCACCACGAGGGGTATACGTCAGCCCCAGCATTTT.